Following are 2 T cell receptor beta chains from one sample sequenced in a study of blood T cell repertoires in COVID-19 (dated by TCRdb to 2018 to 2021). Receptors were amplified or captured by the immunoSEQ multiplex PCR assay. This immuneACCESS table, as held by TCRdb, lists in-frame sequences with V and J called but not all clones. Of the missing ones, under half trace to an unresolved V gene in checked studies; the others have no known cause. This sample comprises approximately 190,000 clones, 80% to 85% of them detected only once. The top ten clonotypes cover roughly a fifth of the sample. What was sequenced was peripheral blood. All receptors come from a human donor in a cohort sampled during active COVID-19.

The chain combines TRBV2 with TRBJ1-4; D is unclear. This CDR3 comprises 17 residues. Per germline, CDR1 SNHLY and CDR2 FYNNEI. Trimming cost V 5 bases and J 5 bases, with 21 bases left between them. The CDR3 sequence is CASSLLAGRFMNEKLFF. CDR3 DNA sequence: TGTGCCAGCAGTCTCCTCGCAGGCCGGTTTATGAATGAAAAACTGTTTTTT.

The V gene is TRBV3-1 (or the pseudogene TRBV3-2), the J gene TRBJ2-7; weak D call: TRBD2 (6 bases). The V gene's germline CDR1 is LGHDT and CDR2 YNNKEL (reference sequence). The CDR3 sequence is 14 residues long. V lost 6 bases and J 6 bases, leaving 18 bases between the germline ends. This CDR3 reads CASSPERLVLEQYF. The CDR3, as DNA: TGTGCCAGCAGTCCCGAGAGACTAGTCCTCGAGCAGTACTTC.